These T cell receptor beta chains were read from a single sample in a study of blood T cell repertoires in COVID-19. Libraries were prepared by immunoSEQ multiplex PCR; TCRdb keeps only in-frame clonotypes and omits some of them. This sample has fewer than 400,000 clones, with roughly 85% found just once. The sequencing sample was made of peripheral blood. The receptor set was obtained from a woman between 18 and 29 years old with acute or convalescent COVID-19. Both conserved end residues are part of each CDR3. The D gene is left open where the match is weak. A row's size may be missing; if present it is once, few, many or a size class.

size: -; J: TRBJ1-4; D: TRBD1; V: TRBV18; DNA: TGTGCCAGCTCCCGGACAGGGGAGGGCGAAAAACTGTTTTTT; CDR3: CASSRTGEGEKLFF
size: -; J: TRBJ1-2; D: -; V: TRBV5-1; DNA: TGCGCCAGCAGCCTACAGGGAAAGAACTATGGCTACACCTTC; CDR3: CASSLQGKNYGYTF
size: -; J: TRBJ1-6; D: -; V: TRBV28; DNA: TGTGCCAGCAGTTTAACACAGAGAAATTCACCCCTCCACTTT; CDR3: CASSLTQRNSPLHF
size: -; J: TRBJ2-1; D: TRBD2; V: TRBV27; DNA: TGTGCCAGCAGAAAACTAGCGGGGAGGGATGAGCAGTTCTTC; CDR3: CASRKLAGRDEQFF
size: -; J: TRBJ1-1; D: -; V: TRBV28; DNA: TGTGCCAGCAAATTAGGGACTGAGATAGCTTTCTTT; CDR3: CASKLGTEIAFF
size: -; J: TRBJ2-7; D: -; V: TRBV6-1; DNA: TGTGCCAGCAGTGAACGACCGAGGCGCGAGCAGTACTTC; CDR3: CASSERPRREQYF
size: -; J: TRBJ2-1; D: -; V: TRBV4-1; DNA: TGCGCCAGCAGCCAAGTTAAGAGCTCCTACAATGAGCAGTTCTTC; CDR3: CASSQVKSSYNEQFF
size: once; J: TRBJ2-5; D: TRBD2; V: TRBV2; DNA: TGTGCCAGCAGCTTAGCGGGGGGTGAGGAGACCCAGTACTTC; CDR3: CASSLAGGEETQYF
size: -; J: TRBJ1-5; D: -; V: TRBV5-6; DNA: TGTGCCAGCAGTTCAGGGAACCAGCCCCAGCATTTT; CDR3: CASSSGNQPQHF
size: -; J: TRBJ1-2; D: -; V: TRBV9; DNA: TGTGCCAGCGGACTAACTCCCCTCAGAGGCTCCCTTCCCTCCTATGGCTACACCTTC; CDR3: CASGLTPLRGSLPSYGYTF
size: few; J: TRBJ1-1; D: -; V: TRBV14; DNA: TGTGCCAGCAGCCAAGATGACAGGTTCGGAACTGAAGCTTTCTTT; CDR3: CASSQDDRFGTEAFF
size: once; J: TRBJ1-2; D: -; V: TRBV3-1/TRBV3-2; DNA: TGTGCCAGCAGCCAAGGCCCTTTGGAGGGAAAGTATGGCTACACCTTC; CDR3: CASSQGPLEGKYGYTF
size: once; J: TRBJ2-1; D: TRBD1; V: TRBV19; DNA: TGTGCCAGTCAGGGGGCGGGGAGCTCCTACAATGAGCAGTTCTTC; CDR3: CASQGAGSSYNEQFF
size: -; J: TRBJ2-7; D: TRBD1; V: TRBV9; DNA: TGTGCCAGCAGCGCCTGGGACAGGGGCGGCGACGAGCAGTACTTC; CDR3: CASSAWDRGGDEQYF
size: -; J: TRBJ1-2; D: -; V: TRBV12-3/TRBV12-4; DNA: TGTGCCAGCAGTTTAGACGGGGGTAGAGGCTACACCTTC; CDR3: CASSLDGGRGYTF
size: -; J: TRBJ2-2; D: -; V: TRBV10-2; DNA: TGCGCCAGCAGTGAGGGACTCAGCGGGGAGCTGTTTTTT; CDR3: CASSEGLSGELFF
size: -; J: TRBJ1-1; D: -; V: TRBV7-3; DNA: TGTGCCAGCAGTAAACGTGGCAAGAACACTGAAGCTTTCTTT; CDR3: CASSKRGKNTEAFF
size: once; J: TRBJ1-5; D: -; V: TRBV7-9; DNA: TGTGCCAGCAGCCTCTCCCCGATCGAGGCGGGGGCACGCAATCAGCCCCAGCATTTT; CDR3: CASSLSPIEAGARNQPQHF
size: once; J: TRBJ2-7; D: -; V: TRBV27; DNA: TGTGCCAGCAGCTCCCGGGGTGCGGGGTCCTCCTACGAGCAGTACTTC; CDR3: CASSSRGAGSSYEQYF
size: few; J: TRBJ1-2; D: TRBD1; V: TRBV7-8; DNA: TGTGCCAGCAGCTTAGCCGACAGGGGGAACTATGGCTACACCTTC; CDR3: CASSLADRGNYGYTF
size: -; J: TRBJ2-6; D: TRBD2; V: TRBV4-2; DNA: TGTGCCAGCAGCCAAGGGGGGGGAGGCTCTGGGGCCAACGTCCTGACTTTC; CDR3: CASSQGGGGSGANVLTF
size: -; J: TRBJ1-2; D: -; V: TRBV5-1; DNA: TGCGCCAGCAGCTTGGACACAGGGCCGGGCTATGGCTACACCTTC; CDR3: CASSLDTGPGYGYTF
size: once; J: TRBJ1-2; D: -; V: TRBV5-8; DNA: TGTGCCAGCAGGGGCGTCGGTACTTATGGCTACACCTTC; CDR3: CASRGVGTYGYTF
size: -; J: TRBJ2-3; D: TRBD2; V: TRBV9; DNA: TGTGCCAGCAGCGTAGAGGGACTAGCGGGGGGCCCCTCCACAGATACGCAGTATTTT; CDR3: CASSVEGLAGGPSTDTQYF
size: -; J: TRBJ1-2; D: -; V: TRBV19; DNA: TGTGCCAGTAGCCCCATAAGTTCGTGGGAGGGCTACACCTTC; CDR3: CASSPISSWEGYTF
size: -; J: TRBJ1-3; D: -; V: TRBV12-5; DNA: TGTGCTAGTGGTTTGGGAACAACAGGGTTCGGGCTCTCTGGAAACACCATATATTTT; CDR3: CASGLGTTGFGLSGNTIYF
size: few; J: TRBJ2-7; D: TRBD2; V: TRBV2; DNA: TGTGCCAGCAGTGATGCGGGAGGGGATTGGTACGAGCAGTACTTC; CDR3: CASSDAGGDWYEQYF
size: -; J: TRBJ1-2; D: -; V: TRBV4-2; DNA: TGTGCCAGCAGCCAAATGGGGGCTGCTAACTATGGCTACACCTTC; CDR3: CASSQMGAANYGYTF
size: -; J: TRBJ2-3; D: TRBD1; V: TRBV19; DNA: TGTGCCACCCAGGGGGCTAGCTCAGATACGCAGTATTTT; CDR3: CATQGASSDTQYF
size: few; J: TRBJ2-2; D: -; V: TRBV19; DNA: TGTGCCAGTAGTCCACTCACCTCGGGGACCGGGGAGCTGTTTTTT; CDR3: CASSPLTSGTGELFF
size: -; J: TRBJ1-6; D: TRBD1; V: TRBV30; DNA: TGTGCCTGGAGCCGGGACAGGGTTTCACCCCTCCACTTT; CDR3: CAWSRDRVSPLHF
size: -; J: TRBJ1-4; D: -; V: TRBV27; DNA: TGTGCCAGCAGTTGGGGACAAGCTAATGAAAAACTGTTTTTT; CDR3: CASSWGQANEKLFF
size: -; J: TRBJ2-3; D: -; V: TRBV28; DNA: TGTGCCAGCACAGTAACAGATACGCAGTATTTT; CDR3: CASTVTDTQYF
size: -; J: TRBJ2-5; D: TRBD1; V: TRBV6-6; DNA: TGTGCCAGCAGTGACGGACAGGGGGGAAAAGAGACCCAGTACTTC; CDR3: CASSDGQGGKETQYF
size: -; J: TRBJ2-1; D: -; V: TRBV19; DNA: TGTGCCAGTAGTAATAGCGGTCCCTACAATGAGCAGTTCTTC; CDR3: CASSNSGPYNEQFF
size: -; J: TRBJ1-5; D: -; V: TRBV4-1; DNA: TGCGCCAGCAGCCAAGAATCCAGTCAGCCCCAGCATTTT; CDR3: CASSQESSQPQHF
size: -; J: TRBJ1-3; D: -; V: TRBV11-2; DNA: TGTGCCAGCAGCTTTTTCGGGGGGCAGCTAAACACCATATATTTT; CDR3: CASSFFGGQLNTIYF
size: -; J: TRBJ2-3; D: TRBD2; V: TRBV6-5; DNA: TGTGCCAGCAGCCAACTAGCGGATACGCAGTATTTT; CDR3: CASSQLADTQYF
size: -; J: TRBJ1-1; D: -; V: TRBV28; DNA: TGTGCCAGCACCATGAGCACTGAAGCTTTCTTT; CDR3: CASTMSTEAFF
size: -; J: TRBJ2-5; D: TRBD1; V: TRBV3-1/TRBV3-2; DNA: TGTGCCAGCAGCCAAGGGTACAGGGGTTTACAAGAGACCCAGTACTTC; CDR3: CASSQGYRGLQETQYF
size: once; J: TRBJ1-1; D: -; V: TRBV5-1; DNA: TGCGCCAGCGGGCATGAAGTGGCTTCGGCTGAAGCTTTCTTT; CDR3: CASGHEVASAEAFF
size: -; J: TRBJ1-2; D: TRBD1; V: TRBV6-5; DNA: TGTGCCACCTGGGCAGGGGGGCTCTATAGCTACACCTTC; CDR3: CATWAGGLYSYTF
size: -; J: TRBJ2-5; D: TRBD2; V: TRBV7-3; DNA: TGTGCCAGCAGCTTAAACGGCGGGGAGGGCAGAGAGACCCAGTACTTC; CDR3: CASSLNGGEGRETQYF
size: -; J: TRBJ2-3; D: TRBD2; V: TRBV19; DNA: TGTGCCAGTAGTAAGGGGACTAGCGGGTTGAGCACAGATACGCAGTATTTT; CDR3: CASSKGTSGLSTDTQYF
size: -; J: TRBJ2-7; D: -; V: TRBV6-5; DNA: TGTGCCAGCAGTTACGGGACTTCCTACGAGCAGTACTTC; CDR3: CASSYGTSYEQYF
size: -; J: TRBJ1-2; D: -; V: TRBV10-1; DNA: TGCGCCAGCAGTTCCCCAGCCCCTAAAGCAGCAGGGTTCTATGGCTACACCTTC; CDR3: CASSSPAPKAAGFYGYTF
size: -; J: TRBJ1-1; D: -; V: TRBV6-5; DNA: TGTGCCAGCAAGAGGCCATTCGAAGGGGACACTGAAGCTTTCTTT; CDR3: CASKRPFEGDTEAFF
size: -; J: TRBJ2-7; D: -; V: TRBV6-5; DNA: TGTGCCAGCAGCCGGGAACGGCACTACGAGCAGTACTTC; CDR3: CASSRERHYEQYF